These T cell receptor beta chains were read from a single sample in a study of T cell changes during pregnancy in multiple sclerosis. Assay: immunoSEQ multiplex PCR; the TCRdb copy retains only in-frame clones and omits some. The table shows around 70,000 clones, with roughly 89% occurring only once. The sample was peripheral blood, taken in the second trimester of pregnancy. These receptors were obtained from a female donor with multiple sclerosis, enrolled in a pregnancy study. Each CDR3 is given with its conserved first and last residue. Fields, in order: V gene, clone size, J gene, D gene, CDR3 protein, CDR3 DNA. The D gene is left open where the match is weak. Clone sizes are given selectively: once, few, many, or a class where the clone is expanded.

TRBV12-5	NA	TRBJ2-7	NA	CASGLPRGVGSLGGLEQYF	TGTGCTAGTGGTTTGCCACGGGGGGTTGGCTCTCTTGGGGGGCTCGAGCAGTACTTC
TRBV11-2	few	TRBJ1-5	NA	CASSLFQGQPQHF	TGTGCCAGCAGCTTATTCCAGGGTCAGCCCCAGCATTTT
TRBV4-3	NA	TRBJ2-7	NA	CASSQESRREQYF	TGCGCCAGCAGCCAAGAGAGTCGGAGGGAGCAGTACTTC
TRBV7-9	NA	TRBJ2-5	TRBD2	CASRPSPGTRVGQETQYF	TGTGCCAGCAGACCTTCCCCGGGGACTAGGGTTGGGCAAGAGACCCAGTACTTC
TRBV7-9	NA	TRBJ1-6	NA	CASSLDGNSPLHF	TGTGCCAGCAGCTTAGACGGTAATTCACCCCTCCACTTT
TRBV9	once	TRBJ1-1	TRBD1	CASSTKLGGVNTEAFF	TGTGCCAGCAGCACGAAATTAGGGGGCGTGAACACTGAAGCTTTCTTT
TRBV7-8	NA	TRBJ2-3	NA	CASSLVEHIDPDTQYF	TGTGCCAGCAGCTTAGTTGAGCATATAGATCCTGATACGCAGTATTTT
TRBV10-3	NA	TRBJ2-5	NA	CATRGPGREETQYF	TGTGCCACCAGGGGGCCGGGGAGGGAAGAGACCCAGTACTTC
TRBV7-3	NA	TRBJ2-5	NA	CASSLTGGETQYF	TGTGCCAGCAGCTTAACGGGGGGAGAGACCCAGTACTTC
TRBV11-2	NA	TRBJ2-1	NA	CASSPGGNNEQFF	TGTGCCAGCAGCCCCGGAGGGAACAATGAGCAGTTCTTC
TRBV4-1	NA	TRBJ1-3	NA	CASSQDPPRALGNTIYF	TGCGCCAGCAGCCAAGATCCCCCCAGGGCTCTTGGAAACACCATATATTTT
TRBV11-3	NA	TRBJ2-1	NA	CASSEQGPSSYNEQFF	TGTGCCAGCAGCGAACAGGGACCCAGCTCCTACAATGAGCAGTTCTTC
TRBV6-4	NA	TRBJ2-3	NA	CASSEEKGATDTQYF	TGTGCCAGCAGTGAAGAGAAAGGGGCCACAGATACGCAGTATTTT
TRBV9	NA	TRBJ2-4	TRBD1	CASSPGTGKNIQYF	TGTGCCAGCAGCCCCGGGACAGGGAAAAACATTCAGTACTTC
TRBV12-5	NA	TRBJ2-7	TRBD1	CASANPDTGVSYEQYF	TGTGCTAGTGCCAACCCCGACACAGGGGTAAGCTACGAGCAGTACTTC
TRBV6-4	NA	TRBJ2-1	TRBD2	CASSGERGGSQFF	TGTGCCAGCAGTGGGGAGCGGGGGGGGTCGCAGTTCTTC
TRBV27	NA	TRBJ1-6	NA	CASTDGRGGNSPLHF	TGTGCCAGCACCGATGGGCGGGGAGGGAATTCACCCCTCCACTTT
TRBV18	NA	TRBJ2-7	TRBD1	CASSLDRVISNEQYF	TGTGCCAGCTCACTTGACAGGGTTATCTCGAACGAGCAGTACTTC
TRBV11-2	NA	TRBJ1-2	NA	CATNSREAGGYTF	TGTGCCACCAACAGTCGGGAAGCTGGGGGCTACACCTTC